This TCR beta chain was obtained from a study of blood T cells in healthy people across ages. The authors ran a second PCR of 7 to 11 cycles using a sample-barcoded 5' primer and a J-beta primer mix. Every single cDNA molecule received a tag from a template-switch adaptor with 12 random nucleotides. TCRdb redid the calling of the 5' RACE reads with MiXCR, one entry per CDR3 protein. The sample holds about 670,000 distinct CDR3 sequences; about 43% are singletons and the top ten take about 32%. Details on this clonotype: Antigen specificity is unknown.

CDR1 is SGHAT and CDR2 is FQNNGV in the germline V gene. CDR3 length equals 14 residues. The ends lost 4 bases at V and 10 bases at J; junction bases unmatched: 7. Notes on the study in general: The recorded TCR beta diversity per million T cells decreased in a roughly linear manner with age.

Each donor was a healthy Caucasian individual from Russia, aged 6 to 90. PBMCs were isolated at a quantity of at least 7 million per sample. Sequenced: blood. V and J are TRBV11-2 and TRBJ1-6; the match to TRBD1 covers 7 bases. This TCR was recovered from an older man in good health. The CDR3 region has the DNA TGTGCCAGCAGCTCACAGGGGATGGGGTCACCCCTCCACTTT. Translating it yields CASSSQGMGSPLHF.